Presented here are 4 T cell receptor beta chains from one specimen sequenced in a study of blood T cell repertoires in COVID-19. Only in-frame clones appear in the TCRdb table, and some are missing; sequencing was by immunoSEQ multiplex PCR. The sample holds nearly 250,000 clones, 86% seen once. What was sequenced was peripheral blood. These receptors all come from a woman between 55 and 75 years old who had recovered from COVID-19.

The chain is built from TRBV20-1 and TRBJ2-7; the D is unclear. The CDR3 is 10 amino acids. From germline, CDR1 is DFQATT and CDR2 SNEGSKA (reference sequence). The ends were cut back, 5 bases at V and 7 bases at J, with 9 bases in the middle. DNA for the CDR3: TGCAGTGCTTCCGGGTTTGAGCAGTACTTC. It yields the protein CSASGFEQYF.

There are a few counts of this clone. This chain uses TRBV4-1 with TRBJ1-2; 7 bases are a match to TRBD1. This CDR3 comprises 15 residues. V shed 3 bases, J shed 3 bases, and the junction held 7 bases outside the gene matches. CDR1 is MGHRA and CDR2 is YSYEKL in the germline V gene. CDR3 loop: CASSQNRGEYYGYTF. CDR3 nucleotide sequence: TGCGCCAGCAGCCAGAACAGGGGTGAGTACTATGGCTACACCTTC.

The V gene is TRBV29-1, the J gene TRBJ2-3; tentative D call: TRBD2 (6 bases). The CDR3 extends over 13 amino acids. V gave up 6 bases and J gave up 4 bases, with 14 bases separating them. CDR1 is SQVTM and CDR2 is ANQGSEA in the germline V gene. The chain's CDR3 is CSVRRGEADTQYF. The CDR3 bases are TGCAGCGTCCGGCGAGGGGAGGCAGATACGCAGTATTTT.

The count of this clone is one. V and J are TRBV27 and TRBJ1-2; TRBD1 might be the D (5 bases). V lost 4 bases and J lost 8, with 8 bases in between. The CDR3 loop spans 11 amino acids. Germline CDR1 is MNHEY and CDR2 is SMNVEV (reference sequence). CDR3 nucleotides: TGTGCCAGCAGTTCCACAGGAGGCTACACCTTC. It yields the protein CASSSTGGYTF.